Listed here are 25 T cell receptor beta chains from one sample, sequenced in a study of low-dose radiotherapy and immunotherapy resistance in tumors. Time point given: before trial treatment. Gene-specific TRAV and TRBV primers were used for first-strand cDNA, covering alpha and beta chains. TCR amplification used roughly 20 PCR cycles, a constant-region primer and a V-primer adapter. TCRdb re-called the reads with MiXCR, one entry per CDR3 protein. The profile covers over 55,000 distinct CDR3 sequences, with around 29% appearing a single time and around 10% taken by the ten largest. This specimen consisted of PBMCs, obtained before treatment. The receptors here all came from a female donor with ovarian cancer.

This clonotype was seen repeatedly, ten times or more. The chain recombines TRBV28 with TRBJ2-7; 7 bases line up with TRBD2. Germline V gene data show CDR1 as MDHEN and CDR2 as SYDVKM. This CDR3 comprises 14 residues. V lost 5 bases and J lost 6; bases outside the gene matches: 10. Here the CDR3 reads CASSPSSGGGEQYF. As DNA, the CDR3 is TGTGCCAGCAGTCCCTCGTCGGGGGGAGGCGAGCAGTACTTC.

This clonotype was seen at least ten times. This chain connects TRBV29-1 to TRBJ2-7; 8 nucleotides align to TRBD1. Germline assignment: CDR1 SQVTM and CDR2 ANQGSEA. Trimming at V came to 6 bases and at J to 5 bases, leaving 12 bases not matched to a gene. The CDR3 extends over 14 amino acids. The CDR3 sequence: CSVVRDRRMDEQYF. The CDR3 nucleotides are TGCAGCGTGGTGAGGGACAGGAGGATGGACGAGCAGTACTTC.

The chain has TRBV6-1 and TRBJ2-3, with D perhaps given as TRBD1 or TRBD2 (6 bases each). Per germline, CDR1 MNHNS and CDR2 SASEGT. Trimming stripped 2 bases from V and 3 bases from J, with 21 bases between. This CDR3 has 18 amino acids. The CDR3 spells CASSEILLEGGGTDTQYF. The DNA for the CDR3 is TGTGCCAGCAGTGAAATTCTCCTAGAGGGGGGTGGAACAGATACGCAGTATTTT.

This clonotype occurred many times. V gene TRBV5-1 combines with J gene TRBJ2-3; tentative D call: TRBD2 (5 bases). With 0 bases removed from V and 2 bases from J, the gap between germline ends came to 7 bases. The V gene's germline CDR1 is SGHRS and CDR2 YFSETQ. The CDR3 covers 14 residues. CDR3 sequence (DNA): TGCGCCAGCAGCTTGGGGACTTCCACAGATACGCAGTATTTT. It is translated as CASSLGTSTDTQYF. Together with reference TRBV5-1 and TRBJ2-3, the CDR3 gives the full variable domain: KAGVTQTPRYLIKTRGQQVTLSCSPISGHRSVSWYQQTPGQGLQFLFEYFSETQRNKGNFPGRFSGRQFSNSRSEMNVSTLELGDSALYLCASSLGTSTDTQYFGPGTRLTVL.

J is TRBJ1-5 and V is TRBV10-2; D gene uncertain. CDR3 size: 14 residues. Trimming took off 2 bases at V and 5 bases at J, with 10 bases between the two ends. Germline loops: CDR1 WSHSY, CDR2 SAAADI. The CDR3, as DNA: TGCGCCAGCAGTGAGGCAGGCCCGGATCAGCCCCAGCATTTT. It is translated as CASSEAGPDQPQHF.

In this sample, this clonotype turned up many times. V usage is TRBV7-2 and J usage is TRBJ1-2; possible D gene TRBD1, 5 bases. Trimming took 2 bases from V and 4 from J, leaving 11 bases between them. Germline-derived CDR1 and CDR2 are SGHTA and FQGNSA. The CDR3 is 14 amino acids. For the CDR3, the DNA is TGTGCCAGCAGCTTAAGGGAGGGGCTCTATGGCTACACCTTC. Amino acid sequence: CASSLREGLYGYTF.

There are many counts of this clonotype. This chain connects TRBV7-3 to TRBJ2-1, with 7 bases lining up with TRBD2. The CDR3 covers 16 residues. Germline values: CDR1 SGHTA, CDR2 FQGTGA. Trimming took 0 bases from V and 3 from J; bases not matched to a gene: 5. CDR3 coding DNA: TGTGCCAGCAGCTTAACGGGGGGGACTATCTACAATGAGCAGTTCTTC. Its protein is CASSLTGGTIYNEQFF.

The chain links TRBV11-3 to TRBJ2-1; 11 bases are shared with TRBD2. The V gene's germline CDR1 is SGHNT and CDR2 YENEEA. CDR3 length equals 20 residues. Trimming took 2 bases from V and 6 from J; bases not matched to a gene: 18. DNA for the CDR3: TGTGCCAGCAGCTTATGGCCCCTGTTTGGTAGCGGGAGGGCCTCCAATGAGCAGTTCTTC. This gives the protein CASSLWPLFGSGRASNEQFF.

This clonotype was counted ten times or more. The rearrangement uses TRBV5-1 and TRBJ1-6; 7 bases map to TRBD1. V was clipped by 2 bases and J by 7 bases; unmatched bases: 6. The CDR3 consists of 15 residues. Germline V lookup: CDR1 SGHRS, CDR2 YFSETQ. CDR3 region: CASSFRDRVNSPLHF. DNA of the CDR3: TGCGCCAGCAGCTTCCGGGACAGAGTAAATTCACCCCTCCACTTT.

The rearrangement uses TRBV6-2 or TRBV6-3 and TRBJ2-7; D gene unclear. V was cut by 0 bases and J by 2 bases, with 8 bases left in between. This CDR3 contains 14 residues. Germline V gene data show CDR1 as MNHEY and CDR2 as SVGEGT. The CDR3 reads CASSYSGQPYEQYF. The CDR3 coding sequence is TGTGCCAGCAGTTACTCGGGTCAGCCCTACGAGCAGTACTTC.

In its sample, this clonotype was seen many times. The chain is built from TRBV7-6 and TRBJ1-6; TRBD1 agrees at 7 bases. With V trimmed by 1 base and J by 6 bases, 6 bases remained unmatched. The CDR3 covers 16 residues. Germline-derived CDR1 and CDR2 are SGHVS and FNYEAQ. CDR3 residues: CASSLGYRGGNSPLHF. DNA for the CDR3: TGTGCCAGCAGCTTAGGTTACAGGGGTGGTAATTCACCCCTCCACTTT.

This clonotype was counted between two and nine times. The rearrangement uses TRBV5-4 and TRBJ2-3; D possibly corresponds to TRBD2 (6 bases). Germline CDR1 SGHNT, CDR2 YYREEE (reference sequence). Trimming pared 3 bases from V and 4 bases from J, leaving 15 bases between. This CDR3 is built from 15 residues. The CDR3 sequence is CASSSRDSLADTQYF. CDR3 coding DNA: TGTGCCAGCAGCTCCCGGGACTCATTAGCAGATACGCAGTATTTT.

This clonotype was counted many times. The CDR3 protein is CASSPSLGTGELFF. The CDR3 DNA reads as TGTGCCAGCAGCCCCTCTCTGGGGACCGGGGAGCTGTTTTTT. This rearrangement joins TRBV7-3 to TRBJ2-2; D unclear. CDR1 SGHTA and CDR2 FQGTGA come from the germline V gene. Trimming took off 5 bases at V and 5 bases at J, with 12 bases between the two ends. This CDR3 contains 14 residues. The whole variable domain, remainder taken from reference TRBV7-3 and TRBJ2-2, is GAGVSQTPSNKVTEKGKYVELRCDPISGHTALYWYRQSLGQGPEFLIYFQGTGAADDSGLPNDRFFAVRPEGSVSTLKIQRTERGDSAVYLCASSPSLGTGELFFGEGSRLTVL.

On this clonotype: The DNA is omitted, as the CDR3 cannot be located on it reliably, and the CDR3 follows TCRdb's listing. The chain links TRBV5-1 to TRBJ1-4; the table's D call, TRBD1, has no DNA check behind it. The CDR3 is 14 residues long, counting both termini. Germline assignment: CDR1 SGHRS and CDR2 YFSETQ. CDR3 sequence reads: CASSLVPGEKLFFF.

This clonotype was observed at least ten times. The rearrangement links TRBV29-1 to TRBJ2-1, with 13 bases fitting TRBD2. J lost 7 bases, V lost 3 bases, and 3 bases had no gene match. Germline loops: CDR1 SQVTM, CDR2 ANQGSEA. This CDR3 has 14 residues. DNA for the CDR3: TGCAGCGTTGAGAAGACTAGCGGGGGGAATGAGCAGTTCTTC. This encodes CSVEKTSGGNEQFF.

This clonotype has ten or more counts. This chain connects TRBV24-1 to TRBJ2-1; tentative D call: TRBD2 (6 bases). Germline values: CDR1 KGHDR, CDR2 SFDVKD. Trimming pared 4 bases from V and 0 bases from J, leaving 12 bases between. The CDR3 sequence is 16 residues long. The CDR3 coding sequence is TGTGCCACCAGTGAACTTGGGGGACTCTCCTACAATGAGCAGTTCTTC. Protein sequence: CATSELGGLSYNEQFF.

This chain uses TRBV27 with TRBJ2-1; 7 bases line up with TRBD1. Per the germline V gene, CDR1 is MNHEY and CDR2 is SMNVEV (reference sequence). CDR3 length: 14 residues. The V segment lost 5 bases and the J segment 4 bases; nucleotides outside the gene matches: 5. The CDR3: CASSPRGPYNEQFF. CDR3 coding DNA: TGTGCCAGCAGTCCTAGGGGGCCTTACAATGAGCAGTTCTTC.

This clonotype was observed at least ten times. This chain uses TRBV5-1 with TRBJ2-5, with 7 bases fitting TRBD1. V was pared by 2 bases and J by 4 bases, with 5 bases of the junction left unmatched. This CDR3 comprises 14 residues. Germline CDR1 is SGHRS and CDR2 is YFSETQ. The CDR3 DNA sequence: TGCGCCAGCAGCTTCCGGACAGGTCCAGAGACCCAGTACTTC. Encoded protein: CASSFRTGPETQYF.

This clonotype was observed many times. The rearrangement uses TRBV5-1 and TRBJ1-4, with D perhaps TRBD1 (5 bases). Looked up from germline, CDR1 is SGHRS and CDR2 is YFSETQ. V was clipped by 3 bases and J by 0 bases, with 9 bases between them. CDR3 size: 15 residues. The CDR3 here is CASSSGRATNEKLFF. The CDR3 DNA follows: TGCGCCAGCAGCTCAGGGAGAGCAACTAATGAAAAACTGTTTTTT.

The CDR3 here is CSVELAPDTQYF. CDR3 DNA sequence: TGCAGCGTTGAACTAGCTCCAGATACGCAGTATTTT. This sequence joins TRBV29-1 and TRBJ2-3; a weak D match, TRBD2 (5 bases). CDR1 and CDR2 from the germline V gene are SQVTM and ANQGSEA. Trimming removed 2 bases at V and 4 bases at J, with 7 bases between. This CDR3 is 12 amino acids long.

The chain recombines TRBV4-1 with TRBJ1-1; TRBD1 matches at 8 bases. V shed 4 bases and J 6 bases; nucleotides not matched to a gene: 10. This CDR3 has 15 residues. In germline, CDR1 is MGHRA, CDR2 YSYEKL. CDR3 loop: CASSRSTGEGPEAFF. The CDR3, as DNA: TGCGCCAGCAGCCGCTCGACAGGGGAAGGCCCTGAAGCTTTCTTT.

The V gene is TRBV6-2 or TRBV6-3, the J gene TRBJ2-2; unclear D gene. Trimming removed 0 bases at V and 4 bases at J, with 12 bases between. Germline V gene data show CDR1 as MNHEY and CDR2 as SVGEGT. This CDR3 region has 16 residues. CDR3 loop: CASSYSNPQFTGELFF. The CDR3 nucleotides are TGTGCCAGCAGTTACTCGAATCCACAGTTCACCGGGGAGCTGTTTTTT.

This chain uses TRBV4-3 with TRBJ2-7; D unresolved. Germline lookup yields CDR1 LGHNA and CDR2 YSLEER. The CDR3 is 15 amino acids. V lost 0 bases and J lost 7, with 16 bases in between. The CDR3 protein is CASSQDAKPSWEQYF. The CDR3 DNA reads TGCGCCAGCAGCCAAGATGCGAAGCCCTCATGGGAGCAGTACTTC.

This clonotype was found many times. The rearrangement uses TRBV28 and TRBJ1-6; D may be TRBD1 (6 bases). The V and J ends lost 11 bases and 10 bases respectively, with 18 bases between them. The length of the CDR3 is 13 residues. Germline V gene lookup returns CDR1 MDHEN and CDR2 SYDVKM. This CDR3 reads CAARGGVGSPLHF. CDR3 coding DNA: TGTGCCGCCCGCGGGGGCGTCGGGTCACCCCTCCACTTT.

This clonotype was recorded at least ten times. The chain carries TRBV20-1 and TRBJ2-3; the match to TRBD2 covers 13 bases. With V trimmed by 5 bases and J by 2 bases, 7 bases remained unmatched. Germline CDR1 DFQATT, CDR2 SNEGSKA (reference sequence). This CDR3 has 16 amino acids. The CDR3 DNA sequence: TGCAGTGCTTCCCTGACTAGCGGGAGGACCACAGATACGCAGTATTTT. Translated, it gives CSASLTSGRTTDTQYF.